The 29 T cell receptor beta chains in this list originate from one sample, sequenced in a study of blood T cell repertoires in COVID-19 (dated by TCRdb to about 2020). The library was prepared using the immunoSEQ multiplex PCR assay. In its TCRdb copy, this immuneACCESS table keeps in-frame sequences only and misses some clones. Where compared with another copy, unresolved V genes explain less than half of these, and the others have no known cause. Across this sample there are fewer than 250,000 clones, with 70% to 90% seen only once. Clones ranked in the top ten supply roughly 0.95% of the sample. Sequencing was carried out using PBMCs or T cells enriched from blood (not recorded which). The receptors were sampled from a man over 45 who had been exposed to COVID-19.

Written as DNA, the CDR3 is TGCGCCAGCAGCTTGGAATGGAGCGGGGGGGCCCAAGAGACCCAGTACTTC. Protein sequence: CASSLEWSGGAQETQYF. This rearrangement joins TRBV5-1 to TRBJ2-5; 10 nucleotides line up with TRBD2. Germline-derived CDR1 and CDR2 are SGHRS and YFSETQ. There are 17 residues in the CDR3. V lost 0 bases to trimming and J lost 1 base; unmatched junction nucleotides: 6.

This chain connects TRBV7-9 to TRBJ1-5; the D gene is possibly TRBD1 (5 bases). Trimming removed 5 bases at V and 2 bases at J, with 10 bases between. The V gene's germline CDR1 is SEHNR and CDR2 FQNEAQ (reference sequence). CDR3 length: 14 residues. The CDR3 loop is CASSKQDGNQPQHF. The CDR3 DNA sequence: TGTGCCAGCAGCAAACAGGATGGCAATCAGCCCCAGCATTTT.

The rearrangement uses TRBV7-2 and TRBJ2-7; 10 nucleotides agree with TRBD2. This CDR3 is 16 amino acids long. V shed 1 base and J 3 bases; nucleotides not matched to a gene: 6. Germline CDR1 and CDR2: SGHTA and FQGNSA. The CDR3 reads CASSLVGSGRLYEQYV. The CDR3 nucleotides are TGTGCCAGCAGCTTAGTCGGTAGCGGGAGGCTCTACGAGCAGTACGTC.

The rearrangement uses TRBV5-1 and TRBJ1-2, with 8 bases lining up with TRBD1. Trimming removed 2 bases from V and 2 bases from J; junction bases left unmatched: 2. Germline V gene sequence: CDR1 SGHRS, CDR2 YFSETQ. The CDR3 length is 14 residues. CDR3 residues: CASSFYRGNYGYTF. DNA for the CDR3: TGCGCCAGCAGCTTTTACAGGGGGAACTATGGCTACACCTTC.

The sample holds one count of this clone. The chain combines TRBV7-2 with TRBJ2-7; the D is unclear. Germline CDR1 SGHTA, CDR2 FQGNSA. This CDR3 is 13 amino acids long. Trimming cost V 1 base and J 0 bases, with 4 bases left between them. The chain's CDR3 is CASSLVFSYEQYF. In DNA form, the CDR3 reads TGTGCCAGCAGCTTAGTATTCTCCTACGAGCAGTACTTC.

The CDR3 region is CASSLEGLAGGQETQYF. Here the CDR3 DNA reads TGCGCCAGCAGCTTGGAGGGACTAGCGGGAGGGCAAGAGACCCAGTACTTC. V usage is TRBV5-1 and J usage is TRBJ2-5; 16 bases are shared with TRBD2. After removal of 0 bases from V and 2 bases from J, the junction contained 1 base not matched to a gene. The CDR3 runs 17 residues. Germline assignment: CDR1 SGHRS and CDR2 YFSETQ.

The table lists this clone with a count of one. This chain joins TRBV29-1 and TRBJ1-1; D is undetermined. This CDR3 is built from 13 residues. Trimming removed 5 bases at V and 0 bases at J, with 10 bases between. CDR1 SQVTM and CDR2 ANQGSEA come from the germline V gene. The CDR3 sequence: CSVLVSLNTEAFF. The CDR3 DNA sequence: TGCAGCGTTCTGGTGAGCTTGAACACTGAAGCTTTCTTT.

This clone was counted only a few times. This chain connects TRBV4-1 to TRBJ2-7; TRBD2 agrees at 7 bases. The CDR3 covers 19 residues. Unmatched junction bases numbered 25, after V lost 5 bases and J lost 6 bases. Germline assignment: CDR1 MGHRA and CDR2 YSYEKL. CDR3 in DNA: TGCGCCAGCAGCTTACTTAAAGCGGGGAGAGACCCAGTGGTATGCGAGCAGTACGTC. Residues: CASSLLKAGRDPVVCEQYV.

V usage is TRBV10-3 and J usage is TRBJ2-1, with 7 nucleotides matching TRBD2. Losses at the gene ends were 3 bases for V and 1 base for J; bases not matched to a gene: 9. Germline CDR1 and CDR2: ENHRY and SYGVKD. The CDR3 length is 17 residues. This CDR3 reads CAISDPQRGRSYNEQFF. The CDR3 DNA follows: TGTGCCATCAGTGACCCCCAGCGGGGTAGGTCCTACAATGAGCAGTTCTTC.

The chain combines TRBV9 with TRBJ1-2; D is unresolved. Per the germline V gene, CDR1 is SGDLS and CDR2 is YYNGEE. Trimming removed 0 bases from V and 4 bases from J, with 10 bases in between. The CDR3 length is 14 residues. The CDR3 region is CASSVATSSYGYTF. DNA for the CDR3: TGTGCCAGCAGCGTAGCAACATCATCCTATGGCTACACCTTC.

The chain combines TRBV10-1 with TRBJ1-1; 9 bases map to TRBD1. Looked up from germline, CDR1 is WNHNN and CDR2 is SYGVQD (reference sequence). Trimming removed 3 bases from V and 0 bases from J; junction bases left unmatched: 5. The CDR3 loop spans 16 amino acids. The CDR3: CASSERTGAMNTEAFF. In DNA, the CDR3 is TGCGCCAGCAGTGAAAGGACAGGGGCTATGAACACTGAAGCTTTCTTT.

The chain recombines TRBV5-5 with TRBJ1-5; TRBD1 matches at 8 bases. CDR1 and CDR2 from the germline V gene are SGHKS and YYEKEE (reference sequence). The CDR3 loop spans 15 amino acids. V lost 2 bases, J lost 11 bases, and 12 bases stayed unmatched. As DNA, the CDR3 is TGTGCCAGCAGCTTATTTCCGACAGGGGCGGAGGCCCAGCATTTT. It is translated as CASSLFPTGAEAQHF. The variable domain in full, completed from reference TRBV5-5 and TRBJ1-5, reads DAGVTQSPTHLIKTRGQQVTLRCSPISGHKSVSWYQQVLGQGPQFIFQYYEKEERGRGNFPDRFSARQFPNYSSELNVNALLLGDSALYLCASSLFPTGAEAQHFGDGTRLSIL.

The rearrangement uses TRBV5-4 and TRBJ1-3, with 7 nucleotides matching TRBD1. Germline values: CDR1 SGHNT, CDR2 YYREEE (reference sequence). The CDR3 spans 13 residues. J was trimmed by 7 bases and V by 5 bases; bases with no gene match: 6. The CDR3: CASSFNRGNTIYF. The DNA for the CDR3 is TGTGCCAGCAGTTTTAACAGGGGCAACACCATATATTTT.

This clone has just one count. The V gene is TRBV3-1 (or the pseudogene TRBV3-2), the J gene TRBJ1-1; possibly TRBD1 for D (5 bases). Between the trimmed V and J ends, which lost 8 bases and 4 bases, there was a span of 26 bases. The CDR3 has 17 residues. Germline values: CDR1 LGHDT, CDR2 YNNKEL (reference sequence). The CDR3: CASGSRGRSFGFTEAFF. DNA for the CDR3: TGTGCCAGCGGGTCAAGGGGTAGGTCCTTCGGGTTCACTGAAGCTTTCTTT.

The chain combines TRBV18 with TRBJ1-6, with 7 bases identical to TRBD1. The CDR3 spans 16 residues. V lost 3 bases and J lost 6; bases outside the gene matches: 8. The V gene's germline CDR1 is KGHSH and CDR2 LQKENI. The CDR3 loop is CASSPVTGISNSPLHF. The CDR3 nucleotides are TGTGCCAGCTCACCGGTGACAGGGATTAGTAATTCACCCCTCCACTTT.

This sequence joins TRBV18 and TRBJ2-1; perhaps TRBD2 as D (6 bases). This CDR3 comprises 15 residues. Trimming removed 0 bases at V and 9 bases at J, with 15 bases between. In germline, CDR1 is KGHSH, CDR2 LQKENI. The CDR3 spells CASSPPSGRPGEQFF. The CDR3 region has the DNA TGTGCCAGCTCACCACCGTCAGGGAGGCCCGGTGAGCAGTTCTTC.

The chain has TRBV2 and TRBJ2-5; D perhaps matches TRBD1 (5 bases). The V and J ends lost 6 bases and 4 bases respectively, with 9 bases between them. CDR1 is SNHLY and CDR2 is FYNNEI in the germline V gene. This CDR3 region has 12 residues. This CDR3 is CASSFQGETQYF. The CDR3 nucleotides read TGTGCCAGCAGCTTCCAGGGAGAGACCCAGTACTTC.

V usage is TRBV11-2 and J usage is TRBJ2-2, with D uncertain. Germline lookup yields CDR1 SGHAT and CDR2 FQNNGV. The CDR3 runs 17 residues. With 1 base removed from V and 1 base from J, the gap between germline ends came to 13 bases. The DNA of the CDR3 is TGTGCCAGCAGCTTAGGCTCTGGGCAGAGGAACACCGGGGAGCTGTTTTTT. It yields the protein CASSLGSGQRNTGELFF.

Only a few counts were recorded for this clone. J is TRBJ2-1 and V is TRBV5-1; no definite D call. This CDR3 spans 15 amino acids. V lost 4 bases, J lost 5 bases, and 16 bases lay in between. CDR1 and CDR2 (germline): SGHRS, YFSETQ. CDR3 sequence (DNA): TGCGCCAGCAGCCCCGGTGGTGCCGCAAACAATGAGCAGTTCTTC. Translation gives CASSPGGAANNEQFF.

This clone was picked up one time. The chain employs TRBV5-1 and TRBJ2-1, with D possibly matching TRBD1 (6 bases). CDR1 is SGHRS, CDR2 YFSETQ, per germline. The V end was cut by 4 bases, the J end by 3 bases, with 14 bases between. This CDR3 is built from 15 residues. The DNA for the CDR3 is TGCGCCAGCAGCAGGACAGAGATTAACTACAATGAGCAGTTCTTC. Amino acid sequence: CASSRTEINYNEQFF.

This rearrangement joins TRBV19 to TRBJ2-3; 7 nucleotides agree with TRBD1. The junction had 2 bases not matched to a gene; V was cut back by 7 bases and J by 1 base. The CDR3 runs to 13 residues. CDR1 and CDR2 from the germline V gene are LNHDA and SQIVND (reference sequence). CDR3 sequence reads: CASTGTGTDTQYF. As DNA, the CDR3 is TGTGCCAGTACCGGGACAGGCACAGATACGCAGTATTTT. The entire variable domain, with the rest obtained from reference TRBV19 and TRBJ2-3, is as follows: DGGITQSPKYLFRKEGQNVTLSCEQNLNHDAMYWYRQDPGQGLRLIYYSQIVNDFQKGDIAEGYSVSREKKESFPLTVTSAQKNPTAFYLCASTGTGTDTQYFGPGTRLTVL.

This clone was counted between two and nine times. This chain joins TRBV2 and TRBJ1-6, with 7 bases aligning to TRBD1. This CDR3 spans 15 amino acids. The ends lost 6 bases at V and 7 bases at J; junction bases unmatched: 9. Germline V lookup: CDR1 SNHLY, CDR2 FYNNEI. CDR3 protein: CASRTQGDLNSPLHF. Written as DNA, the CDR3 is TGTGCCAGCAGGACGCAGGGGGATCTCAATTCACCCCTCCACTTT.

The chain uses TRBV29-1 and TRBJ1-5; tentatively, D is TRBD1 (6 bases). The V end lost 5 bases, the J end lost 0 bases, and 17 bases lay between the germline ends. The CDR3 has 16 amino acids. Looked up from germline, CDR1 is SQVTM and CDR2 is ANQGSEA. The CDR3 region has the DNA TGCAGCGTTCTCACCTCGGACAGAAATAGCAATCAGCCCCAGCATTTT. It specifies CSVLTSDRNSNQPQHF.

CDR3 residues: CASSQYGATNEKLFF. In DNA, the CDR3 is TGCGCCAGCAGCCAGTACGGGGCAACTAATGAAAAACTGTTTTTT. The chain employs TRBV5-1 and TRBJ1-4; no clear D. This CDR3 spans 15 amino acids. Germline V CDR1 and CDR2: SGHRS, YFSETQ. Trimming stripped 4 bases from V and 0 bases from J, with 10 bases between.

The sample holds many counts of this clone. CDR3 DNA: TGTGCCAGCAGCTCCCGGGACAGGGTTTACGAGCAGTACGTC. Translation gives CASSSRDRVYEQYV. The rearrangement joins TRBV5-4 to TRBJ2-7; 9 positions match TRBD1. This CDR3 region has 14 residues. The germline V gene encodes CDR1 SGHNT and CDR2 YYREEE (reference sequence). Trimming cost V 3 bases and J 4 bases; bases outside gene matches: 5.

The chain carries TRBV5-1 and TRBJ2-1, with 9 bases that match TRBD2. Germline loops: CDR1 SGHRS, CDR2 YFSETQ. The CDR3 covers 15 residues. The junction had 2 bases not matched to a gene; V was cut back by 0 bases and J by 4 bases. DNA for the CDR3: TGCGCCAGCAGCTTGGAGACTAGCGGTTACAATGAGCAGTTCTTC. Its translation: CASSLETSGYNEQFF.

The rearrangement uses TRBV12-3 or TRBV12-4 and TRBJ1-1, with TRBD1 as a possible D gene (6 bases). Trimming removed 5 bases from V and 4 bases from J, with 11 bases in between. There are 13 residues in the CDR3. CDR3 in amino acids: CASSRKGGTEAFF. CDR3 bases: TGTGCCAGCAGTAGGAAAGGGGGCACTGAAGCTTTCTTT.

Only one count was recorded for this clone. The chain combines TRBV7-2 with TRBJ1-6; 11 positions agree with TRBD1. V shed 5 bases, J shed 9 bases, and the junction held 6 bases outside the gene matches. The V gene's germline CDR1 is SGHTA and CDR2 FQGNSA. The CDR3 has 15 amino acids. This CDR3 is CASSDRTGGGSPLHF. CDR3 nucleotide sequence: TGTGCCAGCAGCGACAGGACAGGGGGCGGTTCACCCCTCCACTTT.

This clone was picked up one time. The rearrangement links TRBV6-4 to TRBJ1-1, with 10 positions matching TRBD1. Germline values: CDR1 MRHNA, CDR2 SNTAGT. The CDR3 runs to 15 residues. Trimming cost V 5 bases and J 3 bases; bases outside gene matches: 6. The CDR3 nucleotides read TGTGCCAGCAGTCTGACAGGGGGCTCGTACACTGAAGCTTTCTTT. Translated, it gives CASSLTGGSYTEAFF.